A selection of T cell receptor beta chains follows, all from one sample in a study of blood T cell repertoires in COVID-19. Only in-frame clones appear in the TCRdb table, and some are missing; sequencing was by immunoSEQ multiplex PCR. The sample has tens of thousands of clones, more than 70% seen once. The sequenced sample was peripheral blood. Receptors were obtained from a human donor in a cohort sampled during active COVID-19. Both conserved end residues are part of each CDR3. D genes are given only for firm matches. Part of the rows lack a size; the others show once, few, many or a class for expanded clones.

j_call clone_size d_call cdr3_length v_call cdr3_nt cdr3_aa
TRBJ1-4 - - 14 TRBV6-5 TGTGCCAGCGCGCTTCGGGGTGGGTATGAAAAACTGTTTTTT CASALRGGYEKLFF
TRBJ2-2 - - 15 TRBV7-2 TGTGCCAGCAGCTTAGGTCAGACAAACACCGGGGAGCTGTTTTTT CASSLGQTNTGELFF
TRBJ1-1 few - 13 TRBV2 TGTGCCAGCAGCTACTCGCAGGTCACTGAAGCTTTCTTT CASSYSQVTEAFF
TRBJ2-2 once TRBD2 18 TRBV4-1 TGCGCCAGCAGCCCCCGACCATTAGCGGGAACGAACACCGGGGAGCTGTTTTTT CASSPRPLAGTNTGELFF
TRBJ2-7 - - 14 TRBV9 TGTGCCAGCAGCGTAGGGCTCCTCTCCTACGAGCAGTACTTC CASSVGLLSYEQYF
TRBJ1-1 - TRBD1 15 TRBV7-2 TGTGCCAGCAGCTCCCGGACAGGGGGGATAGGTGAAGCTTTCTTT CASSSRTGGIGEAFF
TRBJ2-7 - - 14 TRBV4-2 TGTGCCAGCAGCCAAGAATTCGGTTCCTACGAGCAGTACTTC CASSQEFGSYEQYF
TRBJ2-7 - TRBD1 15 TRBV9 TGTGCCAGCAGCGCGGGACAGGATAGCTCCTACGAGCAGTACTTC CASSAGQDSSYEQYF
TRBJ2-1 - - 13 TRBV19 TGTGCCAGTAGTACGGGACTCTTAAATGAGCAGTTCTTC CASSTGLLNEQFF
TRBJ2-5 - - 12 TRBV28 TGTGCCAGCAGTTTATCGCAAGAGACCCAGTACTTC CASSLSQETQYF
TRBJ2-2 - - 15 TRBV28 TGTGCCAGCAGTTTTGTAGCGGACCCCCTCGGGGAGCTGTTTTTT CASSFVADPLGELFF
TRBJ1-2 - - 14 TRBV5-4 TGTGCCAGCAGCTTGGCAGGCTTAAACTATGGCTACACCTTC CASSLAGLNYGYTF
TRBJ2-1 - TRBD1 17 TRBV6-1 TGTGCCAGCAGTGAAAATCGTGGGACAGGGGTAAGAAATGAGCAGTTCTTC CASSENRGTGVRNEQFF
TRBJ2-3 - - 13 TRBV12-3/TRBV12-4 TGTGCCAGCAGTTTTGGGCAAAAAGATACGCAGTATTTT CASSFGQKDTQYF
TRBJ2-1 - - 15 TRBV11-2 TGTGCCAGCAGCTTATTACCCCCTTCTAGCTATGAGCAGTTCTTC CASSLLPPSSYEQFF
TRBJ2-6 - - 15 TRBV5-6 TGTGCCAGCAGCCCACATAACTCTGGGGCCAACGTCCTGACTTTC CASSPHNSGANVLTF
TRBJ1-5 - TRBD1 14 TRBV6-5 TGTGCCAGCAGGGGACAGGGATATTGGCAGCCCCAGCATTTT CASRGQGYWQPQHF
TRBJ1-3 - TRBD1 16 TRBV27 TGTGCCAGCAGTTTAGACCCGACAGGGGGAGGAAACACCATATATTTT CASSLDPTGGGNTIYF
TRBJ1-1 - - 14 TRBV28 TGTGCCAGCAGTTTACAATCGGACAGCACGAAAGCTTTCTTT CASSLQSDSTKAFF
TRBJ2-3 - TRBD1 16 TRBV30 TGTGCCTGGAACCCCGGACAGGGGCGATGGGAAGATACGCAGTATTTT CAWNPGQGRWEDTQYF
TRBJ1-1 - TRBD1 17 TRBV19 TGTGCCAGTAGTATAGATCCCCGGACAGGGGTGAACACTGAAGCTTTCTTT CASSIDPRTGVNTEAFF
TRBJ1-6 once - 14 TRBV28 TGTGCCAGCAGTTTATTTGGGCAGGTAACACCCCTCCACTTT CASSLFGQVTPLHF
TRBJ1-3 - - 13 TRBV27 TGTGCCAGCAGTGACAGTACTGGAAACACCATATATTTT CASSDSTGNTIYF
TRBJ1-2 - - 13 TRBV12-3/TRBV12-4 TGTGCCAGCAGTTTTGGGACAAACTATGGCTACACCTTC CASSFGTNYGYTF
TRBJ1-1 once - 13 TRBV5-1 TGCGCCAGCAGCGAGACAGTAAACACTGAAGCTTTCTTT CASSETVNTEAFF
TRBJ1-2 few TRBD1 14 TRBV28 TGTGCCAGCAGCCCCGGACAGGCATCCTATGGCTACACCTTC CASSPGQASYGYTF
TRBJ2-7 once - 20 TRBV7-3 TGTGCCAGCAGCCCAGCTCGATTTGGGGGCGCGGAAATATCTTCCTACGAGCAGTACTTC CASSPARFGGAEISSYEQYF
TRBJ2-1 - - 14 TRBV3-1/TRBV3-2 TGTGCCAGCAGCCAAGAAACTGTTTACAATGAGCAGTTCTTC CASSQETVYNEQFF
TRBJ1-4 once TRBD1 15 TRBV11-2 TGTGCCAGCAGCCCGATGGACAGGGGCGTTGAAAAACTGTTTTTT CASSPMDRGVEKLFF
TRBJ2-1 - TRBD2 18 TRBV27 TGTGCCAGCAGTTTAAGGCCCACCCGACTAGCGGGAGATGTCGAGCAGTTCTTC CASSLRPTRLAGDVEQFF
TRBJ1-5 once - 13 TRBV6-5 TGTGCCAGCAGTTACCAGATTAATCAGCCCCAGCATTTT CASSYQINQPQHF
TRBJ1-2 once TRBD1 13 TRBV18 TGTGCCAGCTCACAGGGACAGGACTATGGCTACACCTTC CASSQGQDYGYTF
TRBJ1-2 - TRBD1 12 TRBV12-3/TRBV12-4 TGTGCCAGCAGTCCCGACAGGGCCTCCTGGACCTTC CASSPDRASWTF
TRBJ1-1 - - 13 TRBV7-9 TGTGCCAGCAGCTTACAGCAGGTGCAACCAGCTTTCTTT CASSLQQVQPAFF
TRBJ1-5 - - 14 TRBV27 TGTGCCAGCAGTTTGGTCAGTAGCAATCAGCCCCAGCATTTT CASSLVSSNQPQHF
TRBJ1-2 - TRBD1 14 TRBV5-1 TGCGCCAGCAGCTCCCTAGGGGGCAACTATGGCTACACCTTC CASSSLGGNYGYTF
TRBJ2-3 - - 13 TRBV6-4 TGTGCCAGCAGTGAAGCAGGGACAGATACGCAGTATTTT CASSEAGTDTQYF
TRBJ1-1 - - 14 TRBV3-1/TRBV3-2 TGTGCCAGCAGCCAAGTAGGGAGAAATTCTGAAGCTTTCTTT CASSQVGRNSEAFF
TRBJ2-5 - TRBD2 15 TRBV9 TGTGCCAGCAGCCTCCGAGCGGGAGAGGTAGAGACCCAGTACTTC CASSLRAGEVETQYF
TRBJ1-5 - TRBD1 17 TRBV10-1 TGCGCCAGCAAATCGGGACAGGCCTCCCTCGGCAATCAGCCCCAGCATTTT CASKSGQASLGNQPQHF
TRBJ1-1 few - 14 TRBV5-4 TGTGCCAGCAGCCCTTTCCAGGGTAGAACTGAAGCTTTCTTT CASSPFQGRTEAFF
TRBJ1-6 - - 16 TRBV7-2 TGTGCCAGCAGCTCCCCCCGGGGGGGTTGGGATTCACCCCTCCACTTT CASSSPRGGWDSPLHF